Below are 13 T cell receptor beta chains sequenced from a single sample in a study of OX40 agonist ivuxolimab in advanced cancers. Sequenced by immunoSEQ multiplex PCR; TCRdb stores in-frame clones only, minus some. This table holds fewer than 50,000 clones, around 92% found once. Sequenced here: CD4+ or CD8+ T cells sorted from blood, sampled in a trial of the OX40 agonist ivuxolimab. These receptors came from an adult with an advanced solid tumor such as melanoma, head and neck, liver or kidney cancer.

The rearrangement joins TRBV6-6 to TRBJ1-1; the D is unclear. This CDR3 is 14 amino acids long. Trimming shortened V by 1 base and J by 1 base, and 7 bases separated the two germline ends. CDR1 and CDR2 from the germline V gene are MNHNY and SVGAGI (reference sequence). CDR3 loop: CASSYLAANTEAFF. CDR3 coding DNA: TGTGCCAGCAGTTACTTGGCTGCGAACACTGAAGCTTTCTTT.

This clone was seen a handful of times. V and J are TRBV7-9 and TRBJ1-5; the match to TRBD1 covers 10 bases. The ends lost 5 bases at V and 5 bases at J; junction bases unmatched: 3. The CDR3 spans 14 residues. Germline V lookup: CDR1 SEHNR, CDR2 FQNEAQ (reference sequence). The CDR3 DNA follows: TGTGCCAGCAGCCTGGGACAGGGGTATCAGCCCCAGCATTTT. Translation gives CASSLGQGYQPQHF.

The rearrangement uses TRBV7-8 and TRBJ2-7, with D perhaps TRBD1 or TRBD2 (7 bases each). This CDR3 is built from 18 residues. Trimming left V 1 base short and J 2 bases short, with 21 bases between. CDR1 and CDR2 from the germline V gene are SGHVS and FQNEAQ. This CDR3 reads CASSLGSGGGVIPYEQYF. The CDR3 DNA sequence: TGTGCCAGCAGCTTAGGGTCAGGGGGGGGAGTCATTCCCTACGAGCAGTACTTC.

The chain links TRBV4-1 to TRBJ2-5; D unresolved. The V gene's germline CDR1 is MGHRA and CDR2 YSYEKL. The CDR3 runs 15 residues. Deletions cut 2 bases from V and 0 bases from J, with 10 bases between. The CDR3 DNA reads as TGCGCCAGCAGCCAAATAGAGGCCGACCAAGAGACCCAGTACTTC. It yields the protein CASSQIEADQETQYF.

In this sample, this clone turned up a few times. This chain joins TRBV28 and TRBJ2-7; D is possibly TRBD1 or TRBD2 (6 bases each). This CDR3 spans 15 amino acids. V was trimmed by 1 base and J by 2 bases, leaving 12 bases between them. Germline V CDR1 and CDR2: MDHEN, SYDVKM. CDR3 amino acids: CASSLFGGRTYEQYF. CDR3 coding DNA: TGTGCCAGCAGTTTATTTGGGGGGCGCACCTACGAGCAGTACTTC.

The gene calls are TRBV27 and TRBJ2-5, with TRBD1 matching 7 bases. Per germline, CDR1 MNHEY and CDR2 SMNVEV (reference sequence). V shed 5 bases and J 5 bases; nucleotides not matched to a gene: 11. This CDR3 spans 15 amino acids. The CDR3 sequence is CASSTFGTARETQYF. The CDR3 DNA reads as TGTGCCAGCAGTACTTTCGGGACAGCACGGGAGACCCAGTACTTC.

The chain combines TRBV5-1 with TRBJ2-7; D call uncertain. V was cut by 4 bases and J by 1 base, with 12 bases left in between. The CDR3 contains 14 residues. Germline V gives CDR1 SGHRS, CDR2 YFSETQ. The CDR3 loop reads CASSPLTESYEQYF. The CDR3 DNA reads TGCGCCAGCAGCCCGCTTACGGAGTCCTACGAGCAGTACTTC. The full variable domain, its missing parts supplied by reference TRBV5-1 and TRBJ2-7, is KAGVTQTPRYLIKTRGQQVTLSCSPISGHRSVSWYQQTPGQGLQFLFEYFSETQRNKGNFPGRFSGRQFSNSRSEMNVSTLELGDSALYLCASSPLTESYEQYFGPGTRLTVT.

Points on this clone: A read error may produce the germline difference seen at one junction end. The CDR3 DNA is TGTGCCAGCAGCCTAGCGGGAGGGCCGATAGATACGCAGTATTTT. As protein: CASSLAGGPIDTQYF. The rearrangement joins TRBV7-9 to TRBJ2-3, with 12 bases fitting TRBD2. This CDR3 is 15 amino acids long. The germline gives CDR1 SEHNR, CDR2 FQNEAQ (reference sequence).

The chain uses TRBV18 and TRBJ1-1; no reliable D call. The length of the CDR3 is 16 residues. The germline CDR1 and CDR2 sequences are KGHSH and LQKENI. The V end was cut by 0 bases, the J end by 3 bases, with 14 bases between. Here the CDR3 DNA reads TGTGCCAGCTCACCACCGTCATTCTGGAGGGACACTGAAGCTTTCTTT. Protein: CASSPPSFWRDTEAFF.

This chain links TRBV9 with TRBJ1-4; D is possibly TRBD1 (6 bases). In germline, CDR1 is SGDLS, CDR2 YYNGEE. This CDR3 spans 13 amino acids. V was clipped by 3 bases and J by 14 bases, with 17 bases between them. The CDR3 loop reads CASSADQGGVLFF. As DNA, the CDR3 is TGTGCCAGCAGCGCCGACCAAGGGGGAGTCCTGTTTTTT.

The V gene is TRBV10-3, the J gene TRBJ2-7, with D unclear. The V end was cut by 0 bases, the J end by 7 bases, with 7 bases between. Germline CDR1 and CDR2: ENHRY and SYGVKD. The CDR3 consists of 12 residues. Written as DNA, the CDR3 is TGTGCCATCAGTGAGTCGACTCTGGAGCAGTACTTC. The encoded protein is CAISESTLEQYF.

The gene calls are TRBV18 and TRBJ1-5; perhaps TRBD1 as D (6 bases). V dropped 8 bases and J dropped 6 bases, with 17 bases sitting between them. Germline loops: CDR1 KGHSH, CDR2 LQKENI. This CDR3 spans 14 amino acids. CDR3 coding DNA: TGTGCCAGCCATAAGGGTCAGGGGCTTCAGCCCCAGCATTTT. This codes for CASHKGQGLQPQHF.

J is TRBJ2-7 and V is TRBV18, with unresolved D. CDR3 length: 13 residues. Germline CDR1 KGHSH, CDR2 LQKENI. V was pared by 2 bases and J by 5 bases, with 10 bases between. CDR3 loop: CASSPGLRDEQYF. Here the CDR3 DNA reads TGTGCCAGCTCACCAGGCCTCCGGGACGAGCAGTACTTC. Complete variable domain (other parts from reference TRBV18 and TRBJ2-7): NAGVMQNPRHLVRRRGQEARLRCSPMKGHSHVYWYRQLPEEGLKFMVYLQKENIIDESGMPKERFSAEFPKEGPSILRIQQVVRGDSAAYFCASSPGLRDEQYFGPGTRLTVT.